The clone carrying this TCR beta chain was picked up a small number of times. Trimming removed 4 bases from V and 5 bases from J, with 12 bases in between. The CDR3 spans 13 residues. Germline CDR1 SGHDT, CDR2 YYEEEE. The record originates from a study of blood T cell repertoires in COVID-19. The repertoire was sequenced with immunoSEQ multiplex PCR; TCRdb's copy has only in-frame clones and lacks some. Of approximately 100,000 clones detected, under 85% appear once; the ten largest clones hold around 24%. This sequence was found in a man in his 70s with acute or convalescent COVID-19. The rearrangement joins TRBV5-6 to TRBJ1-2, with D perhaps matching TRBD1 (6 bases). Specimen: peripheral blood. CDR3 residues: CASSGSGVYGYTF. The CDR3 DNA reads TGTGCCAGCAGCGGCTCAGGGGTTTATGGCTACACCTTC.